Shown below are 9 T cell receptor beta chains from a single sample sequenced in a study of T-cell memory formation after mild COVID-19. TCRdb recomputed calls from the 5' RACE reads with MiXCR, one row per CDR3 protein. The sample has roughly 600,000 distinct CDR3 sequences, roughly 18% seen once; the top ten hold about 12%. Sequenced material: PBMCs or a T cell subset sorted from them (not recorded which). These receptors all come from an adult woman who had mild COVID-19 (a few samples of this study predate the infection). Cell type and time point are not known.

The gene calls are TRBV6-1 and TRBJ2-7, with 11 bases fitting TRBD2. Trimming removed 5 bases from V and 6 bases from J; junction bases left unmatched: 12. Germline CDR1 reads MNHNS; CDR2 reads SASEGT. The CDR3 runs to 16 residues. CDR3: CASSQGLAEISGEQYF. The CDR3 nucleotides are TGTGCCAGCAGTCAGGGACTAGCGGAAATCTCGGGCGAGCAGTACTTC.

The chain links TRBV5-1 to TRBJ1-1, with TRBD1 identical over 11 bases. Looked up from germline, CDR1 is SGHRS and CDR2 is YFSETQ. The junction had 11 bases not matched to a gene; V was cut back by 1 base and J by 3 bases. CDR3 length: 18 residues. The CDR3 loop reads CASSLFGGQGEVDTEAFF. The CDR3 DNA follows: TGCGCCAGCAGCTTGTTTGGGGGACAGGGGGAGGTAGACACTGAAGCTTTCTTT. Full variable domain (rest looked up from reference TRBV5-1 and TRBJ1-1): KAGVTQTPRYLIKTRGQQVTLSCSPISGHRSVSWYQQTPGQGLQFLFEYFSETQRNKGNFPGRFSGRQFSNSRSEMNVSTLELGDSALYLCASSLFGGQGEVDTEAFFGQGTRLTVV.

In this sample, this clonotype turned up once. This rearrangement joins TRBV29-1 to TRBJ2-5, with D maybe TRBD1 (5 bases). Germline V CDR1 and CDR2: SQVTM, ANQGSEA. The CDR3 is made up of 13 amino acids. V gave up 5 bases and J gave up 4 bases, with 14 bases separating them. The CDR3, as DNA: TGCAGCGTTCAAGGACACCAAGCAGAGACCCAGTACTTC. Translating it yields CSVQGHQAETQYF.

This clonotype was counted at least ten times. The chain couples TRBV2 to TRBJ2-7; D ambiguous. V lost 4 bases, J lost 6 bases, and 13 bases lay in between. The V gene's germline CDR1 is SNHLY and CDR2 FYNNEI. The CDR3 has 13 residues. The CDR3 DNA is TGTGCCAGCAGTGCTAGACCCCTCGGCGAGCAGTACTTC. It specifies CASSARPLGEQYF.

This clonotype came up many times. The chain recombines TRBV5-1 with TRBJ2-5; TRBD1 matches at 7 bases. Germline values: CDR1 SGHRS, CDR2 YFSETQ. V trimming: 4 bases; J trimming: 4 bases; junction bases outside the gene matches: 10. The CDR3 contains 15 residues. The DNA of the CDR3 is TGCGCCAGCAGCACGTCACAGGGGCCCGGAGAGACCCAGTACTTC. Translated, it gives CASSTSQGPGETQYF. Combining the CDR3 with reference TRBV5-1 and TRBJ2-5 gives the whole variable domain KAGVTQTPRYLIKTRGQQVTLSCSPISGHRSVSWYQQTPGQGLQFLFEYFSETQRNKGNFPGRFSGRQFSNSRSEMNVSTLELGDSALYLCASSTSQGPGETQYFGPGTRLLVL.

A few counts support this clonotype. CDR3 DNA: TGTGCCAGCAGCCAAGAAGGCGGTCCCACAGATACGCAGTATTTT. Translating gives CASSQEGGPTDTQYF. V and J are TRBV3-1 and TRBJ2-3; unclear D gene. This CDR3 comprises 15 residues. Trimming stripped 0 bases from V and 2 bases from J, with 9 bases between. Germline V gives CDR1 LGHDT, CDR2 YNNKEL (reference sequence).

This clonotype was observed a few times. The chain carries TRBV6-5 and TRBJ2-2; D is undetermined. Germline V gene sequence: CDR1 MNHEY, CDR2 SVGAGI. This CDR3 contains 14 residues. The V and J ends lost 6 bases and 7 bases respectively, with 15 bases between them. The CDR3 loop reads CASSPQKYGGELFF. The CDR3 coding sequence is TGTGCCAGCAGCCCACAGAAATATGGCGGGGAGCTGTTTTTT.

Only a few counts were recorded for this clonotype. V is TRBV5-1 and J is TRBJ2-2, with 7 bases lining up with TRBD1. The CDR3 is 15 amino acids. J gave up 3 bases and V 5 bases, and 7 bases lay outside the gene matches. Germline V gene lookup returns CDR1 SGHRS and CDR2 YFSETQ. The CDR3 region is CASRPSTGYTGELFF. In nucleotides, the CDR3 is TGCGCCAGCAGACCCTCGACAGGGTACACCGGGGAGCTGTTTTTT. Looking up the rest from reference TRBV5-1 and TRBJ2-2 gives the full variable domain: KAGVTQTPRYLIKTRGQQVTLSCSPISGHRSVSWYQQTPGQGLQFLFEYFSETQRNKGNFPGRFSGRQFSNSRSEMNVSTLELGDSALYLCASRPSTGYTGELFFGEGSRLTVL.

This chain uses TRBV20-1 with TRBJ1-1; maybe TRBD1 (5 bases). V shed 6 bases and J shed 6 bases, with 14 bases lying between them. Germline CDR1 is DFQATT and CDR2 is SNEGSKA (reference sequence). The CDR3 contains 12 residues. CDR3 protein: CSALAWGAEAFF. The CDR3 DNA follows: TGCAGTGCCCTCGCATGGGGCGCTGAAGCTTTCTTT.